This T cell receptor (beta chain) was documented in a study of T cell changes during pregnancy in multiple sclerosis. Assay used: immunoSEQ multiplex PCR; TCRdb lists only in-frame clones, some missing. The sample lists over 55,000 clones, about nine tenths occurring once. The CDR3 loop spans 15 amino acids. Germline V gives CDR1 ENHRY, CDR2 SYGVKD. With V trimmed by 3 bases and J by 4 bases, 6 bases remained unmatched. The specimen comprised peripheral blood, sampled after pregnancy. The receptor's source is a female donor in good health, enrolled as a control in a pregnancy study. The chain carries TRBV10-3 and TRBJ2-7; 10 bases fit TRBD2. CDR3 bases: TGTGCCATCAGTGACGCTAGCGGGGGAGTATACGAGCAGTACTTC. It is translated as CAISDASGGVYEQYF.